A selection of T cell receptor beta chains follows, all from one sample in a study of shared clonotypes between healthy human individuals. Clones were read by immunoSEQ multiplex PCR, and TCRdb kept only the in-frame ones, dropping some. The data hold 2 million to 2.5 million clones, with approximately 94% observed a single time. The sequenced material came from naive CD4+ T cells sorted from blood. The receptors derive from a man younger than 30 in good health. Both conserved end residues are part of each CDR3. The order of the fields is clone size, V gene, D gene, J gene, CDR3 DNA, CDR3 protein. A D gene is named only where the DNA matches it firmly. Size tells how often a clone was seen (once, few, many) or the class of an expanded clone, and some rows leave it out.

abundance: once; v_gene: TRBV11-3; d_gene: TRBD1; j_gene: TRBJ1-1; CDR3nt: TGTGCCAGCAGCCTGGGTGCGGGACAGGGGATCAACACTGAAGCTTTCTTT; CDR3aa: CASSLGAGQGINTEAFF
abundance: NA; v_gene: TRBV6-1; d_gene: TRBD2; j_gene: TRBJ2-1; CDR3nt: TGTGCCAGCAGTGTTTTTCTGGGGACTAGTTCCGATGAGCAGTTCTTC; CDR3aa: CASSVFLGTSSDEQFF
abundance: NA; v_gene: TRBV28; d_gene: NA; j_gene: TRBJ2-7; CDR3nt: TGTGCCAGCAGTCCCGGACAGAGCTCCTACGAGCAGTACTTC; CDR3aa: CASSPGQSSYEQYF
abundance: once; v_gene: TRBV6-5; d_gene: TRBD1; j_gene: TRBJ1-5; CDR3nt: TGTGCCAGCAGTCAGGGGGGATTCGGCAATCAGCCCCAGCATTTT; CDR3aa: CASSQGGFGNQPQHF
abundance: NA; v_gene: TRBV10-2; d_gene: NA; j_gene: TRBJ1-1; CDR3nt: TGCGCCAGCAGTGAGGGCAGCATGAACACTGAAGCTTTCTTT; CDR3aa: CASSEGSMNTEAFF
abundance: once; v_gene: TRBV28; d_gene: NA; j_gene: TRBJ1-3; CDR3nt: TGTGCCAGCCGGGGTTTTGAGCAGGCTGGAAACACCATATATTTT; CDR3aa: CASRGFEQAGNTIYF
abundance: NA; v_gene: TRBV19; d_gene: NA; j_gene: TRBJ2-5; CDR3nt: TGTGCCAGTAGTCAACCGGGACACATAGGGGAGACCCAGTACTTC; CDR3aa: CASSQPGHIGETQYF
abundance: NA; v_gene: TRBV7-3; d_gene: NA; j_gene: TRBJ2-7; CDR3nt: TGTGCCAGCAGCCCCCACCCAGGGGTCCCCTACGAGCAGTACTTC; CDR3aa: CASSPHPGVPYEQYF
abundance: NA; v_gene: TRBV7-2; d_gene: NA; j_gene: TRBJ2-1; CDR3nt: TGTGCCAGCAGCAACCGGGACCGCTCCGCCTACAATGAGCAGTTCTTC; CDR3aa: CASSNRDRSAYNEQFF
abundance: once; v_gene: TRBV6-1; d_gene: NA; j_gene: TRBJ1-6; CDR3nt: TGTGCCAGCAGTGAAGGAAGAGCCAGATCTATTAATTCACCCCTCCACTTT; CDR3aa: CASSEGRARSINSPLHF
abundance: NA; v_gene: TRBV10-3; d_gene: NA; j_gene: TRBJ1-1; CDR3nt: TGTGCCATCAGTGGGGACTCTGAAGCTTTCTTT; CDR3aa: CAISGDSEAFF
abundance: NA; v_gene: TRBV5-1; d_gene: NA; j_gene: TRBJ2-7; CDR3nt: TGCGCCAGCAGCATGAGGAGCGCTAGGACCTACGAGCAGTACTTC; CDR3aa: CASSMRSARTYEQYF
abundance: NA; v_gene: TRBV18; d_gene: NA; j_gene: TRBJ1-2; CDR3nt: TGTGCCAGCTCACCCGGGACGGAACGGTTCTATGGCTACACCTTC; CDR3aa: CASSPGTERFYGYTF
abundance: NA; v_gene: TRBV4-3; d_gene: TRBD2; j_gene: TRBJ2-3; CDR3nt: TGCGCCAGCAGCAGGTCGACTAGCGGGATAAGCACAGATACGCAGTATTTT; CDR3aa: CASSRSTSGISTDTQYF
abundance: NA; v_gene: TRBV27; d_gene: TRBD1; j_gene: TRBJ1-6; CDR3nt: TGTGCCAGCAGTCCCCCGGGGACAGGTTTGAATTCACCCCTCCACTTT; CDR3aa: CASSPPGTGLNSPLHF
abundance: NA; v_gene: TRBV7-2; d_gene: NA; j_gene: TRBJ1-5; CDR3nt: TGTGCCAGCAGCGCCGGTAGCAATCAGCCCCAGCATTTT; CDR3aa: CASSAGSNQPQHF
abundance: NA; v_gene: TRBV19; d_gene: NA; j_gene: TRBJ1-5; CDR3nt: TGTGCCAGTAGTAGAGGGATCTTAATAGATCAGCCCCAGCATTTT; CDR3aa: CASSRGILIDQPQHF
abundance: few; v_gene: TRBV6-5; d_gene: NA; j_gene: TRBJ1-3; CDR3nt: TGTGCCAGCAGTTACGAGGTGGGCTCTGGAAACACCATATATTTT; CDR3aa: CASSYEVGSGNTIYF
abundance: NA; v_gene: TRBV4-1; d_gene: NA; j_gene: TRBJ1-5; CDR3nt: TGCGCCAGCAGCCAAGTGTGGGATCCAGGGGACGGGAGTCAGCCCCAGCATTTT; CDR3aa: CASSQVWDPGDGSQPQHF
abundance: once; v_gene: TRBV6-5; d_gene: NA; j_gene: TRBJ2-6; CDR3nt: TGTGCCAGCAGCCCCCCAGGGACAGGGGCCAACGTCCTGACTTTC; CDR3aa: CASSPPGTGANVLTF
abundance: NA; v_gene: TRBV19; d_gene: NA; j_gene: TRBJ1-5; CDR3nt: TGTGCCAGTAGTATTGAACGGGGTAGCAATCAGCCCCAGCATTTT; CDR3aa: CASSIERGSNQPQHF
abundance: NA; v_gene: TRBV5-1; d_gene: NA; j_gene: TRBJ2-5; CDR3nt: TGCGCCAGCAGCTTGGGAGGGGTTGAAGAGACCCAGTACTTC; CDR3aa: CASSLGGVEETQYF
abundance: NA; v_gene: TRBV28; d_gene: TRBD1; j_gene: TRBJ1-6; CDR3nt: TGTGCCATTAACAGGGGGCGGAATAATTCACCCCTCCACTTT; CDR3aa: CAINRGRNNSPLHF
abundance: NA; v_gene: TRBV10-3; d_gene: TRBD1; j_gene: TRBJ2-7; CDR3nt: TGTGCCATCAGTGACCCACCGGGACAGTCGACGTACGAGCAGTACTTC; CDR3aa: CAISDPPGQSTYEQYF
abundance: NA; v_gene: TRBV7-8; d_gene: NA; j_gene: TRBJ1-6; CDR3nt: TGTGCCAGCAGTTACACGCATTCACCCCTCCACTTT; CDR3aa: CASSYTHSPLHF
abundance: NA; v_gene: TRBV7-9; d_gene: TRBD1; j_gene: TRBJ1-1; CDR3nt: TGTGCCAGCAGCTGGGGACAGGGATTAGGCACTGAAGCTTTCTTT; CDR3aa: CASSWGQGLGTEAFF
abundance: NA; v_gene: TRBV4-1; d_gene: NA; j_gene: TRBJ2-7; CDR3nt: TGCGCCAGCAGCCAAGAGGGAGCCGTTTTGTACGAGCAGTACTTC; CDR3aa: CASSQEGAVLYEQYF
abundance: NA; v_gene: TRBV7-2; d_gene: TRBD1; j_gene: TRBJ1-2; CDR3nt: TGTGCCAGCAGCTTAGATTTTCGGACAGGTACCTATGGCTACACCTTC; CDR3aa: CASSLDFRTGTYGYTF
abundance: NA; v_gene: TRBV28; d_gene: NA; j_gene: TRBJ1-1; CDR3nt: TGTGCCAGCATACGGGGAGTCACTGAAGCTTTCTTT; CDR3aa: CASIRGVTEAFF
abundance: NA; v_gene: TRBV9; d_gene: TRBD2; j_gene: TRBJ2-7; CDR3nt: TGTGCCAGCAGCGTAGACGGGACTAGCGGGGACTACGAGCAGTACTTC; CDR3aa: CASSVDGTSGDYEQYF
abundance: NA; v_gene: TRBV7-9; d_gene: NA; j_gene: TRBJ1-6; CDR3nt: TGTGCCAGCAGTCCAGGGGATCCCCTAATTGGTCCCCTCCACTTT; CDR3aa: CASSPGDPLIGPLHF